The entry that follows covers one TCR beta chain sequence. Vbeta (60) and Jbeta (13) primers were used in the PCR. TCRdb keeps only in-frame clones here, not all; method: immunoSEQ multiplex PCR. The top ten hold about 3.1% of the sample, which has 150,000 to 200,000 clones, approximately 80% seen once. This CDR3 is built from 17 residues. This entry comes from a study of cytomegalovirus exposure and HLA in healthy donors. Sequenced sample: PBMCs. The chain combines TRBV21-1 with TRBJ2-7; no check of the table's D call, TRBD2, against the DNA was made. TRBV21-1 is flagged as a pseudogene. The receptor was derived from a female donor in good health and CMV-seronegative. The CDR3: CASSTSRGLVGPYEQYF. In DNA, the CDR3 is TGTGCCAGCAGCACCTCCCGGGGGTTAGTGGGGCCCTACGAGCAGTACTTC.